The sequence of this T cell receptor (beta chain) was determined in a study of CD8+ T cells in alopecia areata. Described treatment: oral pan-JAK inhibitor, 5-10 mg twice daily. Study-wide points: With patients, TCR sharing proved less clear than in mice, a difference possibly related to HLA.

This clone was counted between two and nine times. What it binds is not known. Once RNA had been extracted, it was reverse transcribed into cDNA to act as the sequencing template. Sequencing used immunoSEQ multiplex PCR; TCRdb keeps in-frame clones, though not all of them. The data contain about 210,000 clones, around two fifths of them singletons. The source of this sequence is a human donor with alopecia areata. Sequenced here: CD4+ T cells sorted from blood, sampled between weeks 36 and 40, from a patient treated with tofacitinib.

In DNA, the CDR3 is TGTGCCATCAGTGTCTGGGACTCCACTGGAGATACGCAGTATTTT. Translation gives CAISVWDSTGDTQYF. The chain employs TRBV10-3 and TRBJ2-3; weak D call: TRBD2 (6 bases). Germline CDR1 and CDR2: ENHRY and SYGVKD. V was clipped by 4 bases and J by 5 bases, with 16 bases between them. This CDR3 has 15 residues.